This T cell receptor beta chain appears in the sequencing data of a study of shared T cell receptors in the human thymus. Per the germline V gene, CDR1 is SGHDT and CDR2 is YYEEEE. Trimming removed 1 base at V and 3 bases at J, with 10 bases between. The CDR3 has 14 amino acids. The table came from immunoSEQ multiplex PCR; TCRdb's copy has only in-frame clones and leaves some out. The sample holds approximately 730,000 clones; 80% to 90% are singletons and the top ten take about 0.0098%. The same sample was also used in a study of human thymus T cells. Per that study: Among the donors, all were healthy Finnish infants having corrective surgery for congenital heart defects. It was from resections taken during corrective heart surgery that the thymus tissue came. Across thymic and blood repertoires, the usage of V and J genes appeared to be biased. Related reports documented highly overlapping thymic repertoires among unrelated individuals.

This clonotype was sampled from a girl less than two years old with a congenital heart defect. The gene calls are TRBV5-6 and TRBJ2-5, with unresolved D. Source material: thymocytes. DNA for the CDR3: TGTGCCAGCAGCTTGTCCCAGAATAAAGAGACCCAGTACTTC. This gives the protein CASSLSQNKETQYF. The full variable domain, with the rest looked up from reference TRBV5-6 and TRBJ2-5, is DAGVTQSPTHLIKTRGQQVTLRCSPKSGHDTVSWYQQALGQGPQFIFQYYEEEERQRGNFPDRFSGHQFPNYSSELNVNALLLGDSALYLCASSLSQNKETQYFGPGTRLLVL.